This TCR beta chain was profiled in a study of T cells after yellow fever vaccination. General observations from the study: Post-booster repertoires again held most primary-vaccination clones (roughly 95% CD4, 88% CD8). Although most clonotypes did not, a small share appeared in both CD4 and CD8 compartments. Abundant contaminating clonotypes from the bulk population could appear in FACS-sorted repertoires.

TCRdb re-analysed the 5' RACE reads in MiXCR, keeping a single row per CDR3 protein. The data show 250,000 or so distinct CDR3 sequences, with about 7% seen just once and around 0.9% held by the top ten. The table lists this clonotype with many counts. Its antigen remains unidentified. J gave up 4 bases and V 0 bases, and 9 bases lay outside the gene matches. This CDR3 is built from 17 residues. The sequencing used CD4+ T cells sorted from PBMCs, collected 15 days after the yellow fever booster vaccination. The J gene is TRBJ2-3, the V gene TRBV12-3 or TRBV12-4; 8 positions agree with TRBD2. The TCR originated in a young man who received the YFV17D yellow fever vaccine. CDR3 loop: CASSLARASGFPDTQYF. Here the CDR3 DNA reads TGTGCCAGCAGTTTAGCGCGGGCTAGCGGGTTCCCAGATACGCAGTATTTT.